Presented here are 26 T cell receptor beta chains from one specimen sequenced in a study of blood T cell repertoires in COVID-19. Profiling relied on immunoSEQ multiplex PCR, and the TCRdb table lists in-frame clones only, not all of them. The table includes 230,000 or so clones, around four fifths detected once. Sequenced: peripheral blood. These receptors all stem from a man between 40 and 49 years old with active or convalescent COVID-19.

The genes are TRBV11-3 and TRBJ2-7; 9 bases are shared with TRBD2. Germline CDR1 is SGHNT and CDR2 is YENEEA. V was pared by 1 base and J by 4 bases, with 5 bases of the junction left unmatched. The CDR3 has 15 amino acids. CDR3 bases: TGTGCCAGCAGCTTAGTTTCGAGCGGGGGGTACGAGCAGTACTTC. Its protein is CASSLVSSGGYEQYF.

The J gene is TRBJ2-7, the V gene TRBV11-3; TRBD1 aligns across 7 bases. The CDR3 is 16 residues long. V trimming: 4 bases; J trimming: 4 bases; junction bases outside the gene matches: 13. Germline V gene sequence: CDR1 SGHNT, CDR2 YENEEA. CDR3 region: CASSSTHTGDPYEQYF. CDR3 DNA sequence: TGTGCCAGCAGCTCCACGCATACAGGGGATCCATACGAGCAGTACTTC.

The chain is built from TRBV11-2 and TRBJ2-7; D is unclear. The germline V gene encodes CDR1 SGHAT and CDR2 FQNNGV. This CDR3 comprises 13 residues. Trimming removed 3 bases at V and 0 bases at J, with 6 bases between. CDR3 loop: CASSLRSSYEQYF. CDR3 bases: TGTGCCAGCAGCTTGAGGTCCTCCTACGAGCAGTACTTC.

The chain recombines TRBV7-9 with TRBJ2-1; 9 bases map to TRBD2. V gave up 5 bases and J gave up 6 bases; unmatched junction bases: 8. In germline, CDR1 is SEHNR, CDR2 FQNEAQ (reference sequence). This CDR3 is 15 amino acids long. The CDR3 region has the DNA TGTGCCAGCAGCCGAGTAGATAGCGGGAGCAATGAGCAGTTCTTC. Protein: CASSRVDSGSNEQFF.

This chain connects TRBV6-5 to TRBJ1-6; 11 bases match TRBD1. This CDR3 region has 15 residues. V lost 4 bases to trimming and J lost 10 bases; unmatched junction nucleotides: 6. CDR1 MNHEY and CDR2 SVGAGI come from the germline V gene. The CDR3 region is CASSSGQGALSPLHF. In DNA, the CDR3 is TGTGCCAGCAGTTCCGGACAGGGGGCACTCTCACCCCTCCACTTT.

The chain joins TRBV7-9 to TRBJ2-1, with D perhaps matching TRBD2 (5 bases). The CDR3 has 15 amino acids. Germline CDR1 reads SEHNR; CDR2 reads FQNEAQ (reference sequence). The V end lost 5 bases, the J end lost 3 bases, and 14 bases lay between the germline ends. The DNA of the CDR3 is TGTGCCAGCAGCAATACTAGGACCGACTACAATGAGCAGTTCTTC. Translation gives CASSNTRTDYNEQFF. The full variable domain, rest sourced from reference TRBV7-9 and TRBJ2-1, is DTGVSQNPRHKITKRGQNVTFRCDPISEHNRLYWYRQTLGQGPEFLTYFQNEAQLEKSRLLSDRFSAERPKGSFSTLEIQRTEQGDSAMYLCASSNTRTDYNEQFFGPGTRLTVL.

The chain has TRBV12-3 or TRBV12-4 and TRBJ2-7, with 7 bases identical to TRBD2. The CDR3 has 13 residues. The V gene end was trimmed by 3 bases and the J gene end by 6 bases; junction bases not matched to a gene: 5. CDR3 DNA sequence: TGTGCCAGCAGTTTGGCGGGAGAACTCGAGCAGTACTTC. Protein: CASSLAGELEQYF.

The chain recombines TRBV6-4 with TRBJ2-4, with 9 bases fitting TRBD2. With V trimmed by 4 bases and J by 2 bases, 3 bases remained unmatched. Germline V lookup: CDR1 MRHNA, CDR2 SNTAGT. The CDR3 totals 15 residues. DNA of the CDR3: TGTGCCAGCAGTGTAGCGGGAGAGACCAAAAACATTCAGTACTTC. Translating gives CASSVAGETKNIQYF.

This clone was counted a single time. The chain employs TRBV6-5 and TRBJ2-7; 10 nucleotides match TRBD1. Germline CDR1 is MNHEY and CDR2 is SVGAGI. This CDR3 spans 14 amino acids. V shed 6 bases and J 2 bases; nucleotides not matched to a gene: 4. CDR3 bases: TGTGCCAGCAGGACAGGGGGCCATCCCTACGAGCAGTACTTC. Its translation is CASRTGGHPYEQYF.

This rearrangement joins TRBV6-5 to TRBJ2-5; 8 nucleotides align to TRBD2. Losses at the gene ends were 6 bases for V and 6 bases for J; bases not matched to a gene: 9. Germline V gene lookup returns CDR1 MNHEY and CDR2 SVGAGI. The CDR3 contains 14 residues. The CDR3 DNA is TGTGCCAGCAGCGCCGGGGGGGGGTTGAAGACCCAGTACTTC. Translation gives CASSAGGGLKTQYF.

This rearrangement joins TRBV3-1 (or the pseudogene TRBV3-2) to TRBJ1-1, with TRBD1 matching over 8 bases. This CDR3 contains 14 residues. Trimming at V came to 4 bases and at J to 3 bases, leaving 4 bases not matched to a gene. Germline V gene sequence: CDR1 LGHDT, CDR2 YNNKEL (reference sequence). The CDR3 protein is CASSRDRRDTEAFF. In DNA form, the CDR3 reads TGTGCCAGCAGCCGGGACAGGCGTGACACTGAAGCTTTCTTT.

This chain links TRBV5-5 with TRBJ2-7, with D perhaps matching TRBD2 (7 bases). The CDR3 runs to 15 residues. V was pared by 0 bases and J by 0 bases, with 10 bases between. In germline, CDR1 is SGHKS, CDR2 YYEKEE (reference sequence). This CDR3 reads CASSLVGGDSYEQYF. The CDR3 nucleotides are TGTGCCAGCAGCTTGGTAGGGGGGGACTCCTACGAGCAGTACTTC. Looking up the rest from reference TRBV5-5 and TRBJ2-7 gives the full variable domain: DAGVTQSPTHLIKTRGQQVTLRCSPISGHKSVSWYQQVLGQGPQFIFQYYEKEERGRGNFPDRFSARQFPNYSSELNVNALLLGDSALYLCASSLVGGDSYEQYFGPGTRLTVT.

The chain carries TRBV12-3 or TRBV12-4 and TRBJ2-7; unclear D gene. Trimming took 1 base from V and 2 from J, leaving 6 bases between them. CDR3 length: 13 amino acids. CDR3 sequence reads: CASSLVSAYEQYF. In nucleotides, the CDR3 is TGTGCCAGCAGTTTAGTCAGCGCCTACGAGCAGTACTTC.

This chain's CDR3 is CATSGGLAGDEQYF. The CDR3 nucleotides read TGTGCCACCAGTGGAGGTCTAGCGGGAGACGAGCAGTACTTC. V and J are TRBV24-1 and TRBJ2-7; 10 bases align to TRBD2. The CDR3 consists of 14 residues. V shed 5 bases, J shed 5 bases, and the junction held 5 bases outside the gene matches. The germline CDR1 and CDR2 sequences are KGHDR and SFDVKD.

The chain couples TRBV5-1 to TRBJ1-3, with D possibly matching TRBD1 (5 bases). V was cut by 0 bases and J by 4 bases, with 8 bases left in between. Germline-derived CDR1 and CDR2 are SGHRS and YFSETQ. This CDR3 has 14 amino acids. CDR3: CASSLVGAGNTIYF. The DNA of the CDR3 is TGCGCCAGCAGCTTGGTAGGGGCCGGAAACACCATATATTTT.

The chain employs TRBV29-1 and TRBJ1-2; D ambiguous. The V gene's germline CDR1 is SQVTM and CDR2 ANQGSEA. Trimming took off 3 bases at V and 4 bases at J, with 15 bases between the two ends. The CDR3 totals 14 residues. CDR3 protein: CSVEETGSLYGYTF. The CDR3 bases are TGCAGCGTTGAGGAGACGGGGAGTCTCTATGGCTACACCTTC.

The V and J genes are TRBV10-1 and TRBJ2-2; D remains ambiguous. The V end lost 6 bases, the J end lost 5 bases, and 10 bases lay between the germline ends. The CDR3 sequence is 13 residues long. CDR1 is WNHNN, CDR2 SYGVQD, per germline (reference sequence). CDR3 sequence (DNA): TGCGCCAGCAGGGCAGGCCAGACCGGGGAGCTGTTTTTT. This sequence encodes CASRAGQTGELFF.

The rearrangement uses TRBV18 and TRBJ2-3, with D possibly TRBD2 on 6 matching bases. Trimming pared 1 base from V and 0 bases from J, leaving 14 bases between. The CDR3 totals 17 residues. Germline V CDR1 and CDR2: KGHSH, LQKENI. The chain's CDR3 is CASSPLSSAKSTDTQYF. The DNA for the CDR3 is TGTGCCAGCTCACCACTCTCTAGCGCCAAAAGCACAGATACGCAGTATTTT.

The chain combines TRBV5-5 with TRBJ2-7; D call uncertain. This CDR3 comprises 11 residues. Trimming pared 4 bases from V and 6 bases from J, leaving 8 bases between. From germline, CDR1 is SGHKS and CDR2 YYEKEE (reference sequence). The CDR3 DNA reads as TGTGCCAGCAGCCTTGAGGTCGAGCAGTACTTC. It yields the protein CASSLEVEQYF.

The chain employs TRBV19 and TRBJ1-6; 9 bases align to TRBD1. The CDR3 is made up of 18 amino acids. The trim removed 3 bases at V and 0 bases at J, leaving 6 bases unmatched. Germline V CDR1 and CDR2: LNHDA, SQIVND (reference sequence). CDR3 bases: TGTGCCAGTAGTATCAGGACAGGGGACCTCTCCTATAATTCACCCCTCCACTTT. This codes for CASSIRTGDLSYNSPLHF. The whole variable domain, remainder taken from reference TRBV19 and TRBJ1-6, is DGGITQSPKYLFRKEGQNVTLSCEQNLNHDAMYWYRQDPGQGLRLIYYSQIVNDFQKGDIAEGYSVSREKKESFPLTVTSAQKNPTAFYLCASSIRTGDLSYNSPLHFGNGTRLTVT.

In its sample, this clone was seen once. The rearrangement joins TRBV3-1 (or the pseudogene TRBV3-2) to TRBJ1-2; D possibly corresponds to TRBD1 (6 bases). The CDR3 is 15 residues long. Trimming removed 3 bases from V and 3 bases from J, with 14 bases in between. CDR1 is LGHDT, CDR2 YNNKEL, per germline (reference sequence). The CDR3 coding sequence is TGTGCCAGCAGCCATGCACAGGGTGGCTACTATGGCTACACCTTC. Amino acid sequence: CASSHAQGGYYGYTF.

The rearrangement links TRBV14 to TRBJ2-5; the match to TRBD2 covers 15 bases. The ends lost 4 bases at V and 1 base at J; junction bases unmatched: 4. This CDR3 comprises 17 residues. From germline, CDR1 is SGHDN and CDR2 FVKESK. For the CDR3, the DNA is TGTGCCAGCAGCCGACGGACTAGCGGGGGGGCCCAAGAGACCCAGTACTTC. Encoded protein: CASSRRTSGGAQETQYF.

This clone was recorded a few times. The chain combines TRBV2 with TRBJ2-3; TRBD1 might be the D (6 bases). The CDR3 runs 17 residues. V was clipped by 4 bases and J by 7 bases, with 24 bases between them. Germline V gene data show CDR1 as SNHLY and CDR2 as FYNNEI. The DNA for the CDR3 is TGTGCCAGCAGTGTTACAGGGTGGGGATTTGTTGTTAATACGCAGTATTTT. Translated: CASSVTGWGFVVNTQYF.

The genes are TRBV4-3 and TRBJ1-1; D possibly corresponds to TRBD1 (5 bases). The V and J ends lost 1 base and 0 bases respectively, with 9 bases between them. The germline gives CDR1 LGHNA, CDR2 YSLEER. The CDR3 spans 15 residues. CDR3 sequence: CASSQGGGLNTEAFF. CDR3 nucleotide sequence: TGCGCCAGCAGCCAAGGGGGGGGACTGAACACTGAAGCTTTCTTT.

The rearrangement joins TRBV7-2 to TRBJ2-5; 9 nucleotides match TRBD2. The V segment lost 0 bases and the J segment 5 bases; nucleotides outside the gene matches: 7. This CDR3 comprises 16 residues. Germline V lookup: CDR1 SGHTA, CDR2 FQGNSA. The CDR3 coding sequence is TGTGCCAGCAGCTTAGCTTCCGTGCGGGGGGGCGAGACCCAGTACTTC. This translates into CASSLASVRGGETQYF. The whole variable domain, remainder taken from reference TRBV7-2 and TRBJ2-5, is GAGVSQSPSNKVTEKGKDVELRCDPISGHTALYWYRQSLGQGLEFLIYFQGNSAPDKSGLPSDRFSAERTGGSVSTLTIQRTQQEDSAVYLCASSLASVRGGETQYFGPGTRLLVL.

V is TRBV20-1 and J is TRBJ1-2, with 8 bases identical to TRBD1. Germline CDR1 reads DFQATT; CDR2 reads SNEGSKA (reference sequence). With 3 bases clipped from V and 3 bases from J, the junction kept 12 bases outside the gene matches. The length of the CDR3 is 16 residues. Here the CDR3 DNA reads TGCAGTGCTAGTGAAATATTCGACAGGGGCTACTATGGCTACACCTTC. It specifies CSASEIFDRGYYGYTF.